This T cell receptor (beta chain) was observed in a study of beta chain features in type 1 diabetes. All of the isolated RNA was reverse transcribed, so expressed TCRB transcripts were sequenced. Some clones are missing from TCRdb's copy, which holds only in-frame ones; the method was immunoSEQ multiplex PCR. The table lists approximately 200,000 clones, about 10% of them singletons. Specimen: naive CD4+ T cells from blood. This receptor was taken from a young woman in good health.

CDR3 sequence reads: CSVVSGTHQETQYF. The CDR3 bases are TGCAGCGTTGTGTCCGGGACACACCAAGAGACCCAGTACTTC. This sequence joins TRBV29-1 and TRBJ2-5, with TRBD1 as a possible D gene (6 bases). Looked up from germline, CDR1 is SQVTM and CDR2 is ANQGSEA. This CDR3 is built from 14 residues. Trimming cost V 4 bases and J 0 bases, with 12 bases left between them.